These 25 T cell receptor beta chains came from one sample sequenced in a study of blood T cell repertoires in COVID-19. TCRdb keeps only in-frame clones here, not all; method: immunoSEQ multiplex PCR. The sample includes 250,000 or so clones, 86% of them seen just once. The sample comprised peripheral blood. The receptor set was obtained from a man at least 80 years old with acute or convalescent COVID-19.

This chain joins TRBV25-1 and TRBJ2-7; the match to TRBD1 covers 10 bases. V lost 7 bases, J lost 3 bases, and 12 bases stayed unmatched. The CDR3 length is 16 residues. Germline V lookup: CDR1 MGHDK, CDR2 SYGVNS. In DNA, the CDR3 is TGTGCCAGCACCCCCCCGGCAGGGACAGGGGACTACGAGCAGTACTTC. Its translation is CASTPPAGTGDYEQYF.

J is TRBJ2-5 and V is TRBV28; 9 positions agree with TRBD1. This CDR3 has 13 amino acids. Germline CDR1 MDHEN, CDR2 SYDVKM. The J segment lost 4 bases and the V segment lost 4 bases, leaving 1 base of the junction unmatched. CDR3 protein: CASSYRGRETQYF. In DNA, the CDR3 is TGTGCCAGCAGTTACAGGGGGCGAGAGACCCAGTACTTC.

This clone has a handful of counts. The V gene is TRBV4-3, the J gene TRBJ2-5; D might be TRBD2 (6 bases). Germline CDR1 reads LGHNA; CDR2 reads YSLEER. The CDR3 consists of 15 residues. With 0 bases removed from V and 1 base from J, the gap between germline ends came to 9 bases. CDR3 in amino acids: CASSQDLLAQETQYF. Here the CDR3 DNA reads TGCGCCAGCAGCCAAGATCTACTAGCCCAAGAGACCCAGTACTTC.

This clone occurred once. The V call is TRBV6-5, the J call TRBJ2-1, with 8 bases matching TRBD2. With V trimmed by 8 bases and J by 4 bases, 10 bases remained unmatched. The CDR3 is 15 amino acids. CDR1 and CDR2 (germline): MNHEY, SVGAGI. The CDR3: CASRPAGGGYNEQFF. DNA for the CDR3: TGTGCCAGCCGCCCGGCTGGCGGGGGGTACAATGAGCAGTTCTTC.

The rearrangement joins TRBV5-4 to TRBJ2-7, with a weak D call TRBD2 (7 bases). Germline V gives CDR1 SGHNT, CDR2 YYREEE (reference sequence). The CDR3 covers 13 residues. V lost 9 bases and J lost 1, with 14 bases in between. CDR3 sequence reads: CATRGAGSYEQYF. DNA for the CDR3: TGTGCCACCCGGGGGGCAGGGTCCTACGAGCAGTACTTC.

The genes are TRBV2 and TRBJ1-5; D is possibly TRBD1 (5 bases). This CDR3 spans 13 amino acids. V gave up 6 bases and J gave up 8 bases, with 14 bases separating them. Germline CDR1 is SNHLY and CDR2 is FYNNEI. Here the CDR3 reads CASSPQGEEPQHF. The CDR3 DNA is TGTGCCAGCAGCCCCCAGGGCGAAGAGCCCCAGCATTTT. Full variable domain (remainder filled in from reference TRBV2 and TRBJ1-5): EPEVTQTPSHQVTQMGQEVILRCVPISNHLYFYWYRQILGQKVEFLVSFYNNEISEKSEIFDDQFSVERPDGSNFTLKIRSTKLEDSAMYFCASSPQGEEPQHFGDGTRLSIL.

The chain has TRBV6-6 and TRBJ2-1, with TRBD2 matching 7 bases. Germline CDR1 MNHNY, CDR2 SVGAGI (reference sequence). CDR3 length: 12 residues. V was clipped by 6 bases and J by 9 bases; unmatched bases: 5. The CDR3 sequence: CASSITSAEQFF. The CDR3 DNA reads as TGTGCCAGCAGCATCACTAGCGCTGAGCAGTTCTTC.

Here the CDR3 reads CASSYRQGNYEQFF. CDR3 bases: TGTGCCAGCTCATATCGACAGGGTAACTATGAGCAGTTCTTC. The chain links TRBV18 to TRBJ2-1, with 7 positions matching TRBD1. There are 14 residues in the CDR3. V lost 5 bases and J lost 8; bases outside the gene matches: 9. CDR1 is KGHSH and CDR2 is LQKENI in the germline V gene.

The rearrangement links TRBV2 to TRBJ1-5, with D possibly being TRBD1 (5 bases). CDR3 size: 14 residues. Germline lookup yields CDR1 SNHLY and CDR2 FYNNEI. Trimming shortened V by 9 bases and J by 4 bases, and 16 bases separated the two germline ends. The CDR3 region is CASRIRQGNQPQHF. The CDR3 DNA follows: TGTGCCAGTAGAATTCGGCAGGGAAATCAGCCCCAGCATTTT.

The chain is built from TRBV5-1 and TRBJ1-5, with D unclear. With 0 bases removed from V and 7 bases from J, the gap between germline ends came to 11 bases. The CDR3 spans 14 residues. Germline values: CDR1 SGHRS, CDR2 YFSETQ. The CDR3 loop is CASSLDSREQPQHF. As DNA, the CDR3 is TGCGCCAGCAGCTTGGATTCCCGAGAACAGCCCCAGCATTTT.

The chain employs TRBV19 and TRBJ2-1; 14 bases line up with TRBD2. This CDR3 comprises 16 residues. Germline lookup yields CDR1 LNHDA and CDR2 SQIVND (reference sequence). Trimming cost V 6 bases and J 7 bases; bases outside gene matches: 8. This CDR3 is CASSSTTSGGDNEQFF. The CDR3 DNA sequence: TGTGCCAGTAGCTCTACGACTAGCGGGGGGGATAATGAGCAGTTCTTC. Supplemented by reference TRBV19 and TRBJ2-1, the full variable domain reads DGGITQSPKYLFRKEGQNVTLSCEQNLNHDAMYWYRQDPGQGLRLIYYSQIVNDFQKGDIAEGYSVSREKKESFPLTVTSAQKNPTAFYLCASSSTTSGGDNEQFFGPGTRLTVL.

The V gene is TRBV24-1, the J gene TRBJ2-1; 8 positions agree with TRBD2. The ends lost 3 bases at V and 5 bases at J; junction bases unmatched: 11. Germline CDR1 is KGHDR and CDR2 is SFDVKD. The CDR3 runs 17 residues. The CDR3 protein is CATSDTRFGRGDNEQFF. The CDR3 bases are TGTGCCACCAGTGATACCCGGTTCGGGCGGGGGGACAATGAGCAGTTCTTC.

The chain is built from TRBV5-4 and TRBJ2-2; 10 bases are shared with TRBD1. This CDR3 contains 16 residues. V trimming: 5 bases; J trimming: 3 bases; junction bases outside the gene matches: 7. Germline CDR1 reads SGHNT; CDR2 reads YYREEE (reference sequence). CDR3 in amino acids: CASRLRGTGDTGELFF. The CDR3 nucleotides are TGTGCCAGCAGGCTTCGGGGGACAGGGGACACCGGGGAGCTGTTTTTT.

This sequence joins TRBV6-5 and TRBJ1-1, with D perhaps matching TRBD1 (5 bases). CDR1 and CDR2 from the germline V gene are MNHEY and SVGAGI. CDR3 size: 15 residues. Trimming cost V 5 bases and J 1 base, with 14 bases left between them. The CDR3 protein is CASSLSAGQNTEAFF. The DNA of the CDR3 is TGTGCCAGCAGTCTCAGTGCAGGACAGAACACTGAAGCTTTCTTT.

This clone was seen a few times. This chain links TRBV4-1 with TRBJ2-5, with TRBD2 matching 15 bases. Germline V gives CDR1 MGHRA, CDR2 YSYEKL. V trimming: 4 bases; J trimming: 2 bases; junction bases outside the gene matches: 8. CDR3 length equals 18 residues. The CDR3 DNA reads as TGCGCCAGCAGCCCCGGGACTAGCGGGGGGCAGTTGCAAGAGACCCAGTACTTC. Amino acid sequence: CASSPGTSGGQLQETQYF.

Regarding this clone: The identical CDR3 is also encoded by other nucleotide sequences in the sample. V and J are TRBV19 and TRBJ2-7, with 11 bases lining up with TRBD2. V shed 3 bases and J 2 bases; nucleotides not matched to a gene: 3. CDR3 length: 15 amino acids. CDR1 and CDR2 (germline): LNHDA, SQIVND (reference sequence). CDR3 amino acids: CASSIGTSGTYEQYF. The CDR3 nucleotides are TGTGCCAGTAGTATCGGGACTAGCGGAACCTACGAGCAGTACTTC.

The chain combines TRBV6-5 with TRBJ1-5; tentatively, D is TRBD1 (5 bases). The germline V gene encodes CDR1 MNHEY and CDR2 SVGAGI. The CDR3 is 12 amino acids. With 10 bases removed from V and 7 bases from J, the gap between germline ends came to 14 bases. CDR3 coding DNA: TGTGCCACCACCCAGGGAAGGCAGCCCCAGCATTTT. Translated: CATTQGRQPQHF.

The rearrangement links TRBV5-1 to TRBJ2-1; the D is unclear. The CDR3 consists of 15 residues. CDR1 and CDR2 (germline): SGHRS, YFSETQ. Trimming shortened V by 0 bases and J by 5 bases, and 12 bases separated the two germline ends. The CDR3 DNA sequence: TGCGCCAGCAGCTTGGCCGGGTTGGTAAACAATGAGCAGTTCTTC. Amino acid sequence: CASSLAGLVNNEQFF.

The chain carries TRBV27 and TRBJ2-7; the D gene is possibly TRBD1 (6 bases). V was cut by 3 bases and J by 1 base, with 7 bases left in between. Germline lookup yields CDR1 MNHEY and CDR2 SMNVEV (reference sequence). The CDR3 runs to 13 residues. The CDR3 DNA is TGTGCCAGCAGTTTGGACAGATCCTACGAGCAGTACTTC. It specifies CASSLDRSYEQYF.

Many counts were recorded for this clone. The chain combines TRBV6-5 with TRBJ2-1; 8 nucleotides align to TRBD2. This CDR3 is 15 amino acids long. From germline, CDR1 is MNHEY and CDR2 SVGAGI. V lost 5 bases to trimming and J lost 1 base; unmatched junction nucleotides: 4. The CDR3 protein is CASSRAGESYNEQFF. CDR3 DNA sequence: TGTGCCAGCAGTAGAGCGGGGGAATCCTACAATGAGCAGTTCTTC.

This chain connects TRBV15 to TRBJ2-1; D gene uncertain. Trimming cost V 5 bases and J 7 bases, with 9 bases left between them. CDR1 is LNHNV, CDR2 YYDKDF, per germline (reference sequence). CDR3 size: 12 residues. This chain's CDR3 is CATSQVWNEQFF. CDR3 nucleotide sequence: TGTGCCACCAGCCAGGTCTGGAATGAGCAGTTCTTC.

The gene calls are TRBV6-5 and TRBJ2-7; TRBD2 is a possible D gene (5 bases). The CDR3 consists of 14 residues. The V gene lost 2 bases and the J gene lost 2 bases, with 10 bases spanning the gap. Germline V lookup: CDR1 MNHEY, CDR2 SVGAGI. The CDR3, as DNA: TGTGCCAGCAGTTACGTCGACGGGACCTACGAGCAGTACTTC. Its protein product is CASSYVDGTYEQYF.

DNA of the CDR3: TGTGCCAGCAGCACAGGGAGCTCCTATAATTCACCCCTCCACTTT. It specifies CASSTGSSYNSPLHF. This rearrangement joins TRBV2 to TRBJ1-6, with a tentative D call TRBD1 (6 bases). The CDR3 has 15 residues. V lost 6 bases to trimming and J lost 0 bases, with 9 bases between them. Germline V CDR1 and CDR2: SNHLY, FYNNEI.

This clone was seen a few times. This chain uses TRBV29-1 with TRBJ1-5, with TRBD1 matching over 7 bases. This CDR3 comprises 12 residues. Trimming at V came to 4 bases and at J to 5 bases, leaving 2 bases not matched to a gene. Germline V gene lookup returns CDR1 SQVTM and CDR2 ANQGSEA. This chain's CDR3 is CSVGRGDQPQHF. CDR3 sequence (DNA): TGCAGCGTTGGCAGGGGGGATCAGCCCCAGCATTTT.

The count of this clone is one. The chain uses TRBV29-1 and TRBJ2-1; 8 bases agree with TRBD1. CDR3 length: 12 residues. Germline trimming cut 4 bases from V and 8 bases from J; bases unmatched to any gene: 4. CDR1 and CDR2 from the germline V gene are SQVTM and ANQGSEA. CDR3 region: CSVGTGIHEQFF. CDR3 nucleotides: TGCAGCGTTGGGACAGGGATACATGAGCAGTTCTTC.